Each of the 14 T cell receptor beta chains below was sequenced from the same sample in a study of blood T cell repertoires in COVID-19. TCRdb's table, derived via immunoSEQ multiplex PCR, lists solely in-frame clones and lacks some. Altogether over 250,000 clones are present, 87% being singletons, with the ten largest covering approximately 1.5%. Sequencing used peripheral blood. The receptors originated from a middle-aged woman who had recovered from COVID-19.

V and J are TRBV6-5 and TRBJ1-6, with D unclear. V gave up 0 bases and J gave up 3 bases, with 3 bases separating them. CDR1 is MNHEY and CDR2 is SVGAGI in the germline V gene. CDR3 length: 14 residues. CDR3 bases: TGTGCCAGCAGTTACTCCGGCTATAATTCACCCCTCCACTTT. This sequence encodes CASSYSGYNSPLHF.

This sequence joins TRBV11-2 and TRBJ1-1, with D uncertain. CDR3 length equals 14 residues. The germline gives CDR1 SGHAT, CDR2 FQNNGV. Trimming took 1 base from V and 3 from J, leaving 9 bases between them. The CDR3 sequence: CASSLVSSYTEAFF. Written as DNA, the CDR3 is TGTGCCAGCAGCTTAGTCTCTAGCTACACTGAAGCTTTCTTT.

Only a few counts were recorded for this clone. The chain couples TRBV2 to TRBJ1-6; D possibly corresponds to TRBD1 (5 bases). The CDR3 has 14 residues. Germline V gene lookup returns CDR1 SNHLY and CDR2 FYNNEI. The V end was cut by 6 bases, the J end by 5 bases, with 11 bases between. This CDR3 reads CASRWGVDNSPLHF. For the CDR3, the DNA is TGTGCCAGCAGATGGGGGGTCGATAATTCACCCCTCCACTTT. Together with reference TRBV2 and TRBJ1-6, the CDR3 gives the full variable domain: EPEVTQTPSHQVTQMGQEVILRCVPISNHLYFYWYRQILGQKVEFLVSFYNNEISEKSEIFDDQFSVERPDGSNFTLKIRSTKLEDSAMYFCASRWGVDNSPLHFGNGTRLTVT.

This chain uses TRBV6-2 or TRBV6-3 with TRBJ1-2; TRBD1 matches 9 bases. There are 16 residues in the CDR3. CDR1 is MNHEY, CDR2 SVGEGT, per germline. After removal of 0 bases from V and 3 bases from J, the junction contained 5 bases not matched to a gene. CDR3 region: CASSYSPDRGDYGYTF. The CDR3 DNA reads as TGTGCCAGCAGTTACTCCCCGGACAGGGGAGACTATGGCTACACCTTC.

CDR3 nucleotides: TGTGCCAGCAGAAACACAGGGGGCAAGAATGAGCAGTTCTTC. The encoded protein is CASRNTGGKNEQFF. The V call is TRBV6-4, the J call TRBJ2-1; 9 positions agree with TRBD1. V trimming: 6 bases; J trimming: 7 bases; junction bases outside the gene matches: 7. Per germline, CDR1 MRHNA and CDR2 SNTAGT. The CDR3 spans 14 residues.

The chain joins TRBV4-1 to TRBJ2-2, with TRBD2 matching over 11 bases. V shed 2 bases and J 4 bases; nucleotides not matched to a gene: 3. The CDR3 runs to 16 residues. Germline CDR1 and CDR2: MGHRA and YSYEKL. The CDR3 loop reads CASSQFGTSGTGELFF. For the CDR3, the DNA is TGCGCCAGCAGCCAATTCGGGACTAGCGGCACCGGGGAGCTGTTTTTT.

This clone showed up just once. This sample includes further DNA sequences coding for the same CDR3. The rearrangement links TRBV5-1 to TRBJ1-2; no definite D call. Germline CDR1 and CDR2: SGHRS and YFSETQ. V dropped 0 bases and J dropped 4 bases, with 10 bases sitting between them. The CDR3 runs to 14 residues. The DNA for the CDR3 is TGCGCCAGCAGCTTGGTCCCGGGAAGCTATGGCTACACCTTC. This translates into CASSLVPGSYGYTF.

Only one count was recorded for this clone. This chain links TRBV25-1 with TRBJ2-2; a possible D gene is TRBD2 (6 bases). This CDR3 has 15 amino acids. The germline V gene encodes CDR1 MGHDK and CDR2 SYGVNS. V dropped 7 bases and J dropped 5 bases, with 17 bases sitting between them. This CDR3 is CASKGTRGETGELFF. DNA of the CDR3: TGTGCCAGCAAAGGGACTCGAGGAGAAACCGGGGAGCTGTTTTTT.

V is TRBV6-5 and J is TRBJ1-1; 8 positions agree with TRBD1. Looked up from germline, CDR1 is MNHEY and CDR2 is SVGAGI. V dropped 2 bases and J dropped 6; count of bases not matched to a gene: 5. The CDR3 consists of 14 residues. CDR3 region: CASSYERDRSEAFF. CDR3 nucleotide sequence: TGTGCCAGCAGTTACGAGAGGGACAGGTCTGAAGCTTTCTTT.

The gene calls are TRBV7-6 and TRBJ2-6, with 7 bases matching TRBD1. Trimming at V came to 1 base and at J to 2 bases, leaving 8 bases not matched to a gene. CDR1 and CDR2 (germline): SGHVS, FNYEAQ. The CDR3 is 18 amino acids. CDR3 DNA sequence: TGTGCCAGCAGCTTAGATACGGCAGGGGGAGCTGGGGCCAACGTCCTGACTTTC. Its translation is CASSLDTAGGAGANVLTF.

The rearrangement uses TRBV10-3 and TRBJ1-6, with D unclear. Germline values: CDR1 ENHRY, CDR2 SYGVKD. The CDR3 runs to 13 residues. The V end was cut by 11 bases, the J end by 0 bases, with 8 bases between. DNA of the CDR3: TGTGCCTTACAAAGCTCCTATAATTCACCCCTCCACTTT. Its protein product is CALQSSYNSPLHF.

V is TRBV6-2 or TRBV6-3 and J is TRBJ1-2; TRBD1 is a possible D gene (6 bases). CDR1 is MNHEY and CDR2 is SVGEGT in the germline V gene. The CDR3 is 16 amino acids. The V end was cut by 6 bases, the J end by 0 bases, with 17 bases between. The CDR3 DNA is TGTGCCAGCAGCCGTACCCGGACAGCGGCTAACTATGGCTACACCTTC. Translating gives CASSRTRTAANYGYTF.

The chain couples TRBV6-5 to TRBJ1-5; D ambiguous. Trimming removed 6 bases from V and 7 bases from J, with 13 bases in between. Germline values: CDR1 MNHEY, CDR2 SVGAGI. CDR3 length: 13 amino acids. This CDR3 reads CASSLGRPQPQHF. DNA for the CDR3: TGTGCCAGCAGCCTGGGGAGACCCCAGCCCCAGCATTTT.

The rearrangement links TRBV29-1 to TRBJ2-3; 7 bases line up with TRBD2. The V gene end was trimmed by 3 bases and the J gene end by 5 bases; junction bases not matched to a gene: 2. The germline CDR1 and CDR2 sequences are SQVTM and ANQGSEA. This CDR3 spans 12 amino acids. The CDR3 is CSVDGGEDTQYF. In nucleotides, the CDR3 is TGCAGCGTTGATGGGGGGGAAGATACGCAGTATTTT.